One sample yielded the 25 T cell receptor beta chains listed below, sequenced in a study of neurological immune-mediated disorders. TCRdb processed the 5' RACE reads anew with MiXCR; each CDR3 protein has one entry. The sample shows approximately 82,000 distinct CDR3 sequences, approximately 14% of them seen only once. The sequenced material came from PBMCs. The receptors derive from a woman aged 45-65 years in good health.

This clonotype was seen at least ten times. The rearrangement links TRBV5-1 to TRBJ2-3; 10 bases are shared with TRBD2. Germline CDR1 is SGHRS and CDR2 is YFSETQ. This CDR3 region has 14 residues. Losses at the gene ends were 4 bases for V and 6 bases for J; bases not matched to a gene: 5. The CDR3 coding sequence is TGCGCCAGCAGCCCGAGCGGGGGGGATGATACGCAGTATTTT. Translating it yields CASSPSGGDDTQYF.

This clonotype came up many times. The genes are TRBV5-5 and TRBJ1-5; possibly TRBD1 for D (6 bases). The V gene lost 4 bases and the J gene lost 7 bases, with 12 bases spanning the gap. Germline V gives CDR1 SGHKS, CDR2 YYEKEE (reference sequence). The length of the CDR3 is 13 residues. DNA of the CDR3: TGTGCCAGCAGCACACAGGGTGGGCAGCCCCAGCATTTT. Translated, it gives CASSTQGGQPQHF.

This chain connects TRBV5-1 to TRBJ2-7, with TRBD1 matching 9 bases. The CDR3 runs 16 residues. Germline trimming cut 4 bases from V and 0 bases from J; bases unmatched to any gene: 8. CDR1 is SGHRS, CDR2 YFSETQ, per germline. The CDR3: CASSPLGQGSSYEQYF. CDR3 DNA: TGCGCCAGCAGCCCCCTGGGACAGGGAAGCTCCTACGAGCAGTACTTC.

There are many counts of this clonotype. The genes are TRBV5-6 and TRBJ2-5; 10 nucleotides align to TRBD1. Germline loops: CDR1 SGHDT, CDR2 YYEEEE. V shed 4 bases and J 3 bases; nucleotides not matched to a gene: 6. There are 15 residues in the CDR3. DNA for the CDR3: TGTGCCAGCAGCCCCGGGACAGGGGTCAAAGAGACCCAGTACTTC. It codes for CASSPGTGVKETQYF. The full variable domain, completed using reference TRBV5-6 and TRBJ2-5, is DAGVTQSPTHLIKTRGQQVTLRCSPKSGHDTVSWYQQALGQGPQFIFQYYEEEERQRGNFPDRFSGHQFPNYSSELNVNALLLGDSALYLCASSPGTGVKETQYFGPGTRLLVL.

This clonotype was seen more than once but under ten times. J is TRBJ1-4 and V is TRBV5-1; D call uncertain. Germline loops: CDR1 SGHRS, CDR2 YFSETQ. This CDR3 contains 14 residues. Deletions cut 1 base from V and 4 bases from J, with 8 bases between. The CDR3: CASSLKDVNEKLFF. The CDR3 DNA follows: TGCGCCAGCAGCTTGAAGGATGTTAATGAAAAACTGTTTTTT.

This clonotype was detected a few times. The chain is built from TRBV30 and TRBJ2-5, with unresolved D. V shed 5 bases and J shed 5 bases, with 9 bases lying between them. The CDR3 has 11 residues. CDR1 is GTSNPN, CDR2 SVGIG, per germline (reference sequence). CDR3 residues: CAWSTRETQYF. CDR3 nucleotide sequence: TGTGCCTGGTCCACAAGGGAGACCCAGTACTTC.

This clonotype appeared many times. The gene calls are TRBV18 and TRBJ1-2; weak D call: TRBD1 (5 bases). Germline lookup yields CDR1 KGHSH and CDR2 LQKENI. The CDR3 length is 13 residues. V was pared by 2 bases and J by 7 bases, with 11 bases between. CDR3 protein: CASSPGTGFGYTF. CDR3 bases: TGTGCCAGCTCACCAGGGACGGGTTTTGGCTACACCTTC.

This clonotype was recorded at least ten times. The chain carries TRBV7-2 and TRBJ1-1; 7 bases line up with TRBD1. Trimming cost V 4 bases and J 5 bases; bases outside gene matches: 7. Germline assignment: CDR1 SGHTA and CDR2 FQGNSA. CDR3 length equals 14 residues. The CDR3 DNA sequence: TGTGCCAGCAGCTCTAATCCAGGGGGAACTGAAGCTTTCTTT. Its protein product is CASSSNPGGTEAFF.

A single count supports this clonotype. The junction shows a germline mismatch at one end, possibly a read error. This chain uses TRBV5-1 with TRBJ2-7; D assignment may be TRBD1 or TRBD2 (6 bases each). CDR3 length equals 13 residues. Germline assignment: CDR1 SGHRS and CDR2 YFSETQ. As DNA, the CDR3 is TGCGCCAGCAGCTTCGGGGGCCCTTACGAGCAGGACTTC. Translating it yields CASSFGGPYEQDF.

V usage is TRBV7-8 and J usage is TRBJ1-5; D uncertain. Germline V gives CDR1 SGHVS, CDR2 FQNEAQ. Trimming cost V 5 bases and J 0 bases, with 8 bases left between them. There are 14 residues in the CDR3. The CDR3 DNA is TGTGCCAGCAGCGCCTCAGGTAGCAATCAGCCCCAGCATTTT. Translation gives CASSASGSNQPQHF.

Written as DNA, the CDR3 is TGCGCCAGCAGCTTGGGGGAGGCCAACTATGGCTACACCTTC. Translated, it gives CASSLGEANYGYTF. The chain uses TRBV5-1 and TRBJ1-2; D gene uncertain. Germline CDR1 and CDR2: SGHRS and YFSETQ. The CDR3 runs to 14 residues. Trimming cost V 0 bases and J 2 bases, with 8 bases left between them.

This clonotype was found many times. The chain links TRBV5-1 to TRBJ2-3; 15 nucleotides align to TRBD2. The CDR3 length is 17 residues. Losses at the gene ends were 1 base for V and 7 bases for J; bases not matched to a gene: 7. Germline-derived CDR1 and CDR2 are SGHRS and YFSETQ. CDR3 sequence reads: CASSLTGLAGGRNTQYF. The CDR3 DNA sequence: TGCGCCAGCAGCTTGACCGGACTAGCGGGAGGGCGAAATACGCAGTATTTT. The variable domain in full, with the rest retrieved from reference TRBV5-1 and TRBJ2-3, is KAGVTQTPRYLIKTRGQQVTLSCSPISGHRSVSWYQQTPGQGLQFLFEYFSETQRNKGNFPGRFSGRQFSNSRSEMNVSTLELGDSALYLCASSLTGLAGGRNTQYFGPGTRLTVL.

This chain joins TRBV18 and TRBJ2-6, with 7 bases that match TRBD2. V trimming: 6 bases; J trimming: 2 bases; junction bases outside the gene matches: 4. Germline CDR1 KGHSH, CDR2 LQKENI. This CDR3 is built from 15 residues. CDR3 DNA sequence: TGTGCCAGCTCTCTCGGACTAGCTGGGGCCAACGTCCTGACTTTC. Translating it yields CASSLGLAGANVLTF.

This clonotype was counted ten times or more. The J gene is TRBJ1-1, the V gene TRBV5-5; no firm D call. Germline V lookup: CDR1 SGHKS, CDR2 YYEKEE (reference sequence). Trimming stripped 0 bases from V and 7 bases from J, with 13 bases between. The CDR3 has 14 amino acids. The CDR3 DNA reads TGTGCCAGCAGCTTGGCGCGGGGTCAGGTTGAAGCTTTCTTT. It encodes CASSLARGQVEAFF. Filled out from reference TRBV5-5 and TRBJ1-1, the complete variable domain reads DAGVTQSPTHLIKTRGQQVTLRCSPISGHKSVSWYQQVLGQGPQFIFQYYEKEERGRGNFPDRFSARQFPNYSSELNVNALLLGDSALYLCASSLARGQVEAFFGQGTRLTVV.

This clonotype was observed at least ten times. With a much larger clone just one base away, this may be a read error. The chain has TRBV4-2 and TRBJ1-3, with TRBD1 as a possible D gene (5 bases). The CDR3 is made up of 12 amino acids. Germline lookup yields CDR1 LGHNA and CDR2 YNFKEQ. The CDR3: CASSHDGTRVNF. The CDR3 bases are TGTGCCAGCAGCCACGATGGGACCCGTGTTAATTTT.

This clonotype has ten or more counts. The chain uses TRBV20-1 and TRBJ2-3, with TRBD2 matching over 11 bases. Germline CDR1 DFQATT, CDR2 SNEGSKA (reference sequence). The CDR3 spans 17 residues. The V and J ends lost 0 bases and 5 bases, in that order; junction bases with no gene match: 10. The CDR3 is CSARDPATSGSGDTQYF. The CDR3 nucleotides are TGCAGTGCTAGAGATCCAGCAACTAGCGGGAGCGGAGATACGCAGTATTTT.

This clonotype was picked up a small number of times. The chain recombines TRBV7-2 with TRBJ2-7; TRBD2 matches at 7 bases. With V trimmed by 5 bases and J by 6 bases, 7 bases remained unmatched. CDR3 length: 13 amino acids. Per the germline V gene, CDR1 is SGHTA and CDR2 is FQGNSA. The CDR3 spells CASSLGGRVEQYF. The DNA for the CDR3 is TGTGCCAGCAGCCTTGGGGGGAGGGTCGAGCAGTACTTC.

Ten or more counts support this clonotype. The chain carries TRBV6-5 and TRBJ1-6; D remains ambiguous. V dropped 2 bases and J dropped 0 bases, with 11 bases sitting between them. Germline CDR1 reads MNHEY; CDR2 reads SVGAGI. This CDR3 region has 17 residues. The CDR3 loop is CASSYGVGISYNSPLHF. For the CDR3, the DNA is TGTGCCAGCAGTTACGGTGTAGGGATCTCCTATAATTCACCCCTCCACTTT.

This clonotype was picked up many times. The V gene is TRBV5-1, the J gene TRBJ2-1; D is possibly TRBD1 (6 bases). The CDR3 has 15 amino acids. Trimming took 0 bases from V and 4 from J, leaving 11 bases between them. Germline V lookup: CDR1 SGHRS, CDR2 YFSETQ. The CDR3 reads CASSLVPGDYNEQFF. CDR3 nucleotide sequence: TGCGCCAGCAGCTTGGTCCCAGGGGATTACAATGAGCAGTTCTTC.

At least ten counts were recorded for this clonotype. The chain joins TRBV7-2 to TRBJ2-3; D tentatively reads TRBD1 or TRBD2 (5 bases each). CDR3 size: 15 residues. Germline V CDR1 and CDR2: SGHTA, FQGNSA. V was pared by 5 bases and J by 5 bases, with 17 bases between. The CDR3 is CASSLLGRDLDTQYF. The CDR3 region has the DNA TGTGCCAGCAGCCTACTGGGACGGGATTTAGATACGCAGTATTTT.

The chain recombines TRBV5-1 with TRBJ1-1; D unresolved. This CDR3 contains 13 residues. Germline CDR1 is SGHRS and CDR2 is YFSETQ. The CDR3 nucleotides read TGCACCATCACTGAAACTTTCAGCACTGAAGCTTTCTTT. Its protein is CTITETFSTEAFF.

In its sample, this clonotype was seen many times. This chain joins TRBV6-6 and TRBJ1-1; possible D gene TRBD1, 5 bases. The germline gives CDR1 MNHNY, CDR2 SVGAGI (reference sequence). Trimming cost V 6 bases and J 4 bases, with 9 bases left between them. The CDR3 consists of 12 residues. In DNA form, the CDR3 reads TGTGCCAGCAGGCCAGGGTCCACTGAAGCTTTCTTT. Amino acid sequence: CASRPGSTEAFF.

At least ten counts were recorded for this clonotype. This rearrangement joins TRBV19 to TRBJ2-7; D not resolved. Germline CDR1 and CDR2: LNHDA and SQIVND (reference sequence). Deletions cut 5 bases from V and 0 bases from J, with 14 bases between. The CDR3 contains 15 residues. The CDR3 is CASSASWRSSYEQYF. CDR3 bases: TGTGCCAGTAGTGCGTCATGGCGGAGCTCCTACGAGCAGTACTTC.

This clonotype was seen repeatedly, ten times or more. This sequence joins TRBV20-1 and TRBJ2-3; TRBD2 aligns across 13 bases. J gave up 2 bases and V 6 bases, and 5 bases lay outside the gene matches. Germline values: CDR1 DFQATT, CDR2 SNEGSKA (reference sequence). CDR3 length equals 15 residues. This chain's CDR3 is CSAQGLAGITDTQYF. The CDR3 DNA reads TGCAGTGCCCAGGGACTAGCGGGGATCACAGATACGCAGTATTTT.

This clonotype has a count of ten or more. The CDR3 sequence: CSAKFPGLNTEAFF. As DNA, the CDR3 is TGCAGTGCTAAGTTTCCAGGGTTGAACACTGAAGCTTTCTTT. This chain uses TRBV20-1 with TRBJ1-1; the D gene is possibly TRBD1 (5 bases). Looked up from germline, CDR1 is DFQATT and CDR2 is SNEGSKA (reference sequence). The V end lost 4 bases, the J end lost 0 bases, and 12 bases lay between the germline ends. CDR3 size: 14 residues.